These T cell receptor beta chains were read from a single sample in a study of vaccination effects on CD4 cells after COVID-19. Measured with immunoSEQ multiplex PCR; TCRdb has only the in-frame clones, and not every one. The data show some 69,000 clones, 73% seen once. Which antigens these TCRs recognize remains unknown. The source was CD4+ T cells from PBMCs cultured without peptide, collected after COVID-19 vaccination. Every receptor here comes from a human donor who received a COVID-19 vaccine. Each CDR3 is given with its conserved first and last residue. A D gene is named only where the DNA matches it firmly. Not every row has a clone size; where given, it reads once, few, many or a size class.

>TRBV7-2|TRBD1|TRBJ1-2|few
CASSSQGMGNYGYTF
TGTGCCAGCAGCTCACAGGGGATGGGGAACTATGGCTACACCTTC
>TRBV6-1|TRBD1|TRBJ1-1|NA
CASSEGPGQMNTEAFF
TGTGCCAGCAGTGAAGGGCCGGGACAGATGAACACTGAAGCTTTCTTT
>TRBV5-1|TRBD2|TRBJ2-5|NA
CASSPLAGGTQETQYF
TGCGCCAGCAGCCCTTTAGCGGGGGGGACTCAAGAGACCCAGTACTTC
>TRBV6-5|NA|TRBJ2-3|once
CASDTGAGGGTQYF
TGTGCCAGTGACACAGGGGCGGGGGGAGGTACGCAGTATTTT
>TRBV6-5|TRBD2|TRBJ2-3|NA
CATRRLAVIPDTQYF
TGTGCCACCCGCCGACTAGCCGTTATCCCAGATACGCAGTATTTT
>TRBV6-1|NA|TRBJ1-1|NA
CASSELRGGDTEAFF
TGTGCCAGCAGTGAATTAAGGGGGGGGGACACTGAAGCTTTCTTT
>TRBV7-2|NA|TRBJ2-2|NA
CASQRGMNTGELFF
TGTGCCAGCCAACGGGGGATGAACACCGGGGAGCTGTTTTTT
>TRBV18|NA|TRBJ2-1|once
CASSPQGSEQFF
TGTGCCAGCTCACCTCAGGGCAGTGAGCAGTTCTTC
>TRBV5-1|NA|TRBJ1-3|once
CASSPSSGNTIYF
TGCGCCAGCAGCCCCAGCTCTGGAAACACCATATATTTT
>TRBV28|NA|TRBJ1-2|NA
CASSLRAEYGYTF
TGTGCCAGCAGTTTAAGGGCAGAATATGGCTACACCTTC
>TRBV3-1/TRBV3-2|TRBD2|TRBJ2-3|NA
CASSHGGAADTQYF
TGTGCCAGCAGCCACGGGGGGGCCGCGGATACGCAGTATTTT
>TRBV30|NA|TRBJ1-6|few
CAWSVTGINSPLHF
TGTGCCTGGAGTGTTACAGGGATCAATTCACCCCTCCACTTT
>TRBV6-1|TRBD2|TRBJ2-2|NA
CASSDLAGGRPGELFF
TGTGCCAGCAGTGACCTAGCGGGGGGCCGCCCCGGGGAGCTGTTTTTT
>TRBV7-2|NA|TRBJ2-2|few
CASSPGQPGTGELFF
TGTGCCAGCAGCCCGGGACAACCGGGCACCGGGGAGCTGTTTTTT
>TRBV6-2/TRBV6-3|NA|TRBJ2-2|NA
CASSYRRSTGELFF
TGTGCCAGCAGTTACCGGCGGAGCACCGGGGAGCTGTTTTTT
>TRBV27|TRBD1|TRBJ1-2|NA
CASSLFGTGVTHNYGYTF
TGTGCCAGCAGTTTATTCGGGACAGGAGTTACCCATAACTATGGCTACACCTTC
>TRBV10-2|NA|TRBJ1-1|few
CASTREGGIREAFF
TGCGCCAGCACGCGCGAGGGGGGCATTCGGGAAGCTTTCTTT
>TRBV5-1|NA|TRBJ2-2|NA
CASSLEGDTGELFF
TGCGCCAGCAGCTTGGAGGGGGACACCGGGGAGCTGTTTTTT
>TRBV7-2|NA|TRBJ1-1|NA
CASSSYRNTEAFF
TGTGCCAGCAGTTCCTACAGGAACACTGAAGCTTTCTTT
>TRBV19|NA|TRBJ1-1|few
CASSPQYAEAFF
TGTGCCAGTTCACCCCAATATGCTGAAGCTTTCTTT
>TRBV30|TRBD1|TRBJ2-1|NA
CAWAPGQSYNEQFF
TGTGCCTGGGCCCCGGGACAGTCCTACAATGAGCAGTTCTTC
>TRBV6-6|NA|TRBJ1-5|NA
CASSLHNQPQHF
TGTGCCAGCAGTCTCCACAATCAGCCCCAGCATTTT
>TRBV24-1|NA|TRBJ2-1|NA
CATSDPVPGEQFF
TGTGCCACCAGTGACCCGGTCCCTGGTGAGCAGTTCTTC